These 2 T cell receptor beta chains originate from one sample sequenced in a study of technical replicates of blood from several donors. Sequencing used immunoSEQ multiplex PCR; TCRdb keeps in-frame clones, though not all of them. The sample lists some 71,000 clones; nearly 98% were seen once. Source material: T cells isolated from PBMCs. These receptors all come from a human donor in good health.

This chain connects TRBV29-1 to TRBJ2-2; 9 bases map to TRBD1. V dropped 0 bases and J dropped 5; count of bases not matched to a gene: 1. The CDR3 runs to 14 residues. Germline loops: CDR1 SQVTM, CDR2 ANQGSEA. The CDR3, as DNA: TGCAGCGTTGAAGATGGACAGGGGACCGGGGAGCTGTTTTTT. Encoded protein: CSVEDGQGTGELFF.

The J gene is TRBJ1-5, the V gene TRBV4-1; D gene ambiguous. Germline V CDR1 and CDR2: MGHRA, YSYEKL. This CDR3 spans 15 amino acids. Trimming cost V 3 bases and J 0 bases, with 9 bases left between them. The CDR3 DNA reads TGCGCCAGCAGCCAGAACCCAGGTAGCAATCAGCCCCAGCATTTT. It specifies CASSQNPGSNQPQHF.